These T cell receptor beta chains were read from a single sample in a study of OX40 agonist ivuxolimab in advanced cancers. Libraries were prepared by immunoSEQ multiplex PCR; TCRdb keeps only in-frame clonotypes and omits some of them. The data show about 49,000 clones, roughly 80% seen once. This sample comprised CD4+ or CD8+ T cells sorted from blood, obtained in a trial of the OX40 agonist ivuxolimab. These TCRs come from an adult with an advanced solid tumor such as melanoma, head and neck, liver or kidney cancer. Each CDR3 is given with its conserved first and last residue. A D gene is named only where the DNA matches it firmly. Clone sizes are given selectively: once, few, many, or a class where the clone is expanded.

size: -
J: TRBJ2-4
D: -
V: TRBV5-4
DNA: TGTGCCAGCAGCTTGGCGGGCAGGGAGAAAAACATTCAGTACTTC
CDR3: CASSLAGREKNIQYF

size: -
J: TRBJ2-1
D: TRBD2
V: TRBV7-2
DNA: TGTGCCAGCAGTGTAGCGGGAGGGCCGGGGAGCTCCTACAATGAGCAGTTCTTC
CDR3: CASSVAGGPGSSYNEQFF

size: -
J: TRBJ2-5
D: TRBD2
V: TRBV11-2
DNA: TGTGCCAGCAGCTTTGGGACTAGCGGGAGACAGACCCAGTACTTC
CDR3: CASSFGTSGRQTQYF

size: -
J: TRBJ2-1
D: -
V: TRBV5-8
DNA: TGTGCCAGCAGCCGCGGACAGGCGCGGGGCGAGCAGTTCTTC
CDR3: CASSRGQARGEQFF

size: -
J: TRBJ2-1
D: -
V: TRBV21-1
DNA: TGTGCCAGCAGCAAAGCTCTTTGGGGCGCTAGCCGGATACACAATGAGCAGTTCTTC
CDR3: CASSKALWGASRIHNEQFF

size: few
J: TRBJ1-1
D: -
V: TRBV20-1
DNA: TGCAGTGCTACTCGCGGCGGGGAGGCTTTCTTT
CDR3: CSATRGGEAFF

size: -
J: TRBJ2-1
D: TRBD1
V: TRBV27
DNA: TGTGCCAGCTTCAGACAGGGGAGTAATGAGCAGTTCTTC
CDR3: CASFRQGSNEQFF

size: -
J: TRBJ1-5
D: TRBD1
V: TRBV7-9
DNA: TGTGCCAGCAGCCGGGACAGCTATCAGCCCCAGCATTTT
CDR3: CASSRDSYQPQHF

size: once
J: TRBJ2-1
D: TRBD2
V: TRBV6-5
DNA: TGTGCCAGCAGTTTCCCCCGCGGGAGCGCAGGAAATGAGCAGTTCTTC
CDR3: CASSFPRGSAGNEQFF

size: -
J: TRBJ1-2
D: -
V: TRBV7-2
DNA: TGTGCCAGCAGCTTAGCGCGGGGCAGAAGTCATGGCTACACCTTC
CDR3: CASSLARGRSHGYTF

size: -
J: TRBJ2-5
D: -
V: TRBV10-3
DNA: TGTGCCACAGCAGAGTTCCAGGAGACCCAGTACTTC
CDR3: CATAEFQETQYF

size: -
J: TRBJ1-3
D: -
V: TRBV10-3
DNA: TGTGCCATCAGTGCCGCCGGGACCAGGGACGGAAACACCATATATTTT
CDR3: CAISAAGTRDGNTIYF

size: once
J: TRBJ2-2
D: TRBD1
V: TRBV19
DNA: TGTGCCAGTAGTATTCTAGGGGACAGGGGGCCCGGGGAGCTGTTTTTT
CDR3: CASSILGDRGPGELFF

size: -
J: TRBJ2-5
D: -
V: TRBV5-1
DNA: TGCGCCAGCAGCTTCTCCCAAGAGACCCAGTACTTC
CDR3: CASSFSQETQYF

size: -
J: TRBJ2-3
D: TRBD1
V: TRBV4-2
DNA: TGTGCCAGCAGCCAAGATCACAGGGGTCTGGTGACAGATACGCAGTATTTT
CDR3: CASSQDHRGLVTDTQYF

size: -
J: TRBJ2-3
D: -
V: TRBV5-1
DNA: TGCGCCAGCAGCTTGAGAGCTCAAGATACGCAGTATTTT
CDR3: CASSLRAQDTQYF

size: once
J: TRBJ2-3
D: -
V: TRBV30
DNA: TGTGCCTGGGCTAACCGGGCCACAGATACGCAGTATTTT
CDR3: CAWANRATDTQYF

size: -
J: TRBJ2-7
D: -
V: TRBV21-1
DNA: TGTGCCAGCACCGGGACAGCCCCTAACCGACTATCCTACGAGCAGTACTTC
CDR3: CASTGTAPNRLSYEQYF

size: -
J: TRBJ2-5
D: -
V: TRBV11-2
DNA: TGTGCCAGCAGCCCGGGGCGGAGCCAAGAGACCCAGTACTTC
CDR3: CASSPGRSQETQYF

size: -
J: TRBJ1-3
D: -
V: TRBV18
DNA: TGTGCCAGCTCACTACACGGATCAGGGATCGGAAACACCATATATTTT
CDR3: CASSLHGSGIGNTIYF

size: -
J: TRBJ2-1
D: -
V: TRBV9
DNA: TGTGCCAGCAGCGTAGGACTTCAAAATGAGCAGTTCTTC
CDR3: CASSVGLQNEQFF

size: once
J: TRBJ1-6
D: TRBD1
V: TRBV7-6
DNA: TGTGCCAGCAGCGTGACAGGGAATTCACCCCTCCACTTT
CDR3: CASSVTGNSPLHF

size: few
J: TRBJ2-7
D: -
V: TRBV2
DNA: TGTGCCAGCAGTGAAATTAACAGGGTCGAGCAGTACTTC
CDR3: CASSEINRVEQYF

size: -
J: TRBJ1-4
D: -
V: TRBV4-2
DNA: TGTGCCAGCAGCCAAGACAGGCTGAGGGAAAAACTGTTTTTT
CDR3: CASSQDRLREKLFF

size: -
J: TRBJ1-2
D: TRBD1
V: TRBV28
DNA: TGTGCCAGCAGTTTGCCCAGGGACAGGAAGGGGGCAGTCTATGGCTACACCTTC
CDR3: CASSLPRDRKGAVYGYTF